This T cell receptor (beta chain) was identified during a study of blood T cell repertoires in COVID-19. The protocol was immunoSEQ multiplex PCR, while the TCRdb copy is restricted to in-frame clones and leaves out a portion. The table has 140,000 to 150,000 clones, roughly 80% seen once; the top ten hold 2.5% to 3%. Trimming cost V 1 base and J 7 bases, with 16 bases left between them. Germline loops: CDR1 LGHDT, CDR2 YNNKEL (reference sequence). This CDR3 has 16 residues. Sequenced input: peripheral blood. This rearrangement joins TRBV3-1 (or the pseudogene TRBV3-2) to TRBJ1-4, with D tentatively TRBD1 (5 bases). The receptor was derived from a middle-aged woman with active or convalescent COVID-19. CDR3 nucleotide sequence: TGTGCCAGCAGCCAAGGAAGGGGTGTCAGGCGTGAAAAACTGTTTTTT. This translates into CASSQGRGVRREKLFF.